These 8 T cell receptor beta chains were all obtained from the same sample, sequenced in a study of T cell repertoires in cytomegalovirus infection (dated by TCRdb to between 2018 and 2021). The sequencer listed for this sample is Illumina HiSeq 1500. The raw public reads went through TCRdb reprocessing: fastp at Q25, MiXCR clone calling, in-frame beta chains kept. Every CDR3 protein is listed once, alongside the most common genes and DNA of its rows. This sample lists hundreds of thousands of distinct CDR3 sequences; about 9.1% were detected once. The ten largest clones capture 2% to 3% of the sample. Material for sequencing was PBMCs. The receptors here all came from a human donor in good health (CMV status not recorded). Some clones in this sample may be carry-over from other donors' samples.

Ten or more counts support this clonotype. The CDR3: CASSGSLWDTEAFF. CDR3 DNA: TGTGCCAGCAGCGGGAGTTTATGGGACACTGAAGCTTTCTTT. The genes are TRBV5-6 and TRBJ1-1; D gene unclear. The germline V gene encodes CDR1 SGHDT and CDR2 YYEEEE. Trimming cost V 4 bases and J 3 bases, with 13 bases left between them. The CDR3 is made up of 14 amino acids. Based on the CDR3 plus reference TRBV5-6 and TRBJ1-1, the full variable domain is DAGVTQSPTHLIKTRGQQVTLRCSPKSGHDTVSWYQQALGQGPQFIFQYYEEEERQRGNFPDRFSGHQFPNYSSELNVNALLLGDSALYLCASSGSLWDTEAFFGQGTRLTVV.

This clonotype was seen more than once but under ten times. The chain uses TRBV5-1 and TRBJ2-5, with a tentative D call TRBD1 (6 bases). V lost 3 bases to trimming and J lost 5 bases, with 17 bases between them. The CDR3 has 15 residues. The germline CDR1 and CDR2 sequences are SGHRS and YFSETQ. CDR3 DNA: TGCGCCAGCAGCTCTTACCCCGGGGACAAGGAGACCCAGTACTTC. Translation gives CASSSYPGDKETQYF.

This clonotype has only a few counts. The chain couples TRBV20-1 to TRBJ1-1; maybe TRBD1 (5 bases). CDR1 and CDR2 from the germline V gene are DFQATT and SNEGSKA (reference sequence). This CDR3 has 16 residues. V gave up 4 bases and J gave up 1 base, with 19 bases separating them. The CDR3 region is CSAIGGRGLQNTEAFF. CDR3 nucleotides: TGCAGTGCTATTGGTGGGAGGGGACTTCAGAACACTGAAGCTTTCTTT.

The CDR3 protein is CASSLWTGKEEAFF. The CDR3 DNA follows: TGCGCCAGCAGCCTGTGGACAGGGAAGGAGGAAGCTTTCTTT. The chain employs TRBV5-1 and TRBJ1-1; 8 bases line up with TRBD1. This CDR3 is 14 amino acids long. Germline lookup yields CDR1 SGHRS and CDR2 YFSETQ. The V and J ends lost 4 bases and 8 bases, in that order; junction bases with no gene match: 10.

This clonotype was observed at least ten times. This chain connects TRBV19 to TRBJ2-5, with D possibly TRBD2 on 6 matching bases. The length of the CDR3 is 16 residues. Trimming took off 6 bases at V and 5 bases at J, with 22 bases between the two ends. Germline-derived CDR1 and CDR2 are LNHDA and SQIVND (reference sequence). CDR3 nucleotide sequence: TGTGCCAGTAGCAAGACGTCGGGGAGCCGGGGGGAGACCCAGTACTTC. Residues: CASSKTSGSRGETQYF.

The sample holds many counts of this clonotype. The chain links TRBV20-1 to TRBJ1-5; D remains ambiguous. The ends were cut back, 0 bases at V and 3 bases at J, with 9 bases in the middle. Per germline, CDR1 DFQATT and CDR2 SNEGSKA (reference sequence). This CDR3 has 14 residues. The CDR3 loop is CSAREGRINQPQHF. The CDR3 bases are TGCAGTGCTAGAGAAGGTCGGATCAATCAGCCCCAGCATTTT.

This clonotype occurred a few times. This chain connects TRBV10-3 to TRBJ1-1; D is unclear. The germline CDR1 and CDR2 sequences are ENHRY and SYGVKD. Between the trimmed V and J ends, which lost 4 bases and 10 bases, there was a span of 10 bases. CDR3 length: 11 amino acids. CDR3 region: CAISASTGAFF. CDR3 nucleotide sequence: TGTGCCATCAGTGCGTCGACGGGAGCTTTCTTT.

This chain joins TRBV20-1 and TRBJ2-3; D is undetermined. Trimming took 0 bases from V and 4 from J, leaving 11 bases between them. This CDR3 is built from 14 residues. CDR1 and CDR2 from the germline V gene are DFQATT and SNEGSKA (reference sequence). The CDR3 DNA sequence: TGCAGTGCTAGAGATCGAAGGGATTCAGATACGCAGTATTTT. As protein: CSARDRRDSDTQYF.